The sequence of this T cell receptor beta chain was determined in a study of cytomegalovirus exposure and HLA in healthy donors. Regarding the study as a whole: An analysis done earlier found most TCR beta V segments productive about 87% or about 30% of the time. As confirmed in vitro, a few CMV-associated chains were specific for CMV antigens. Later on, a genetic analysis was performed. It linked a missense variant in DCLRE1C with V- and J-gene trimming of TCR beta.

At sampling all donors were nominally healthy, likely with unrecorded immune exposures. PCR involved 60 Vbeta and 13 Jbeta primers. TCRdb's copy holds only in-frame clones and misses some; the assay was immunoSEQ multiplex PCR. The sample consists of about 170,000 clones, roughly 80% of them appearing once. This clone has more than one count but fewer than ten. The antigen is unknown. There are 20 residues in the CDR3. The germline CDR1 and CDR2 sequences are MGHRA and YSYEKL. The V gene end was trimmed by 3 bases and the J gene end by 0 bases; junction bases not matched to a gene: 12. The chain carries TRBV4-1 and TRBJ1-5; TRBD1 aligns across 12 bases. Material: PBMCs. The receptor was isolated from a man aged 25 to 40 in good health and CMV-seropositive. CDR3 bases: TGCGCCAGCAGCCACAACCCCCAGGGACAGGGGGCCTATAGCAATCAGCCCCAGCATTTT. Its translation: CASSHNPQGQGAYSNQPQHF.